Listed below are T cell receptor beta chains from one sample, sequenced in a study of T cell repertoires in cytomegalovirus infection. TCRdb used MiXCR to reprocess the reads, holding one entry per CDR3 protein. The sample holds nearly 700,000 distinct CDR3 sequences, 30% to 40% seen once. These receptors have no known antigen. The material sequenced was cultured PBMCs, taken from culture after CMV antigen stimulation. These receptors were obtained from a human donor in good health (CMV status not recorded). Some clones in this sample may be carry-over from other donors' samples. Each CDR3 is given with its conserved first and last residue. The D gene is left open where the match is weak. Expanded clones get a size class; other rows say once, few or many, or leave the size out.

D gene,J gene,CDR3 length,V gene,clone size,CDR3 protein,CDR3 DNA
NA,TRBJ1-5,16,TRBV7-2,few,CASSSREGDGNQPQHF,TGTGCCAGCAGTTCAAGGGAGGGTGATGGCAATCAGCCCCAGCATTTT
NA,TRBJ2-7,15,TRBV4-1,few,CASSQQEAFHYEQYF,TGCGCCAGCAGCCAACAGGAGGCCTTCCACTACGAGCAGTACTTC
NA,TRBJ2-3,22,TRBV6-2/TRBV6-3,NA,CASSYTGARLGGAPSSTDTQYF,TGTGCCAGCAGCTACACAGGGGCCCGGTTGGGCGGGGCCCCATCTAGCACAGATACGCAGTATTTT
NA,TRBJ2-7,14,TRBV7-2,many,CASSLKGPFYEQYF,TGTGCCAGCAGCTTAAAGGGTCCCTTCTACGAGCAGTACTTC
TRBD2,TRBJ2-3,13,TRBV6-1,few,CASTAGDTDTQYF,TGTGCCAGCACCGCGGGGGACACAGATACGCAGTATTTT
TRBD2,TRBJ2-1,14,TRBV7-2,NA,CASSGGGTFNEQFF,TGTGCCAGCAGCGGGGGGGGGACCTTCAATGAGCAGTTCTTC
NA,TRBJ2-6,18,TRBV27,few,CASSFTGEAFSGANVLTF,TGTGCCAGCAGTTTTACAGGGGAGGCCTTCTCTGGGGCCAACGTCCTGACTTTC
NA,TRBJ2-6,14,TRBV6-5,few,CASSYSRERVVLTF,TGTGCCAGCAGTTACTCGAGGGAACGAGTCGTCCTGACTTTC
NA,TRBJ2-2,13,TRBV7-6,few,CASSLQPTGELFF,TGTGCCAGCAGCTTGCAGCCCACCGGGGAGCTGTTTTTT
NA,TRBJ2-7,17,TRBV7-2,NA,CASSLRGVTGGAYEQYF,TGTGCCAGCAGCTTAAGAGGTGTGACGGGCGGAGCCTACGAGCAGTACTTC
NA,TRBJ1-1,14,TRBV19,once,CASTTARVGTEAFF,TGTGCCAGTACCACGGCCCGGGTGGGCACTGAAGCTTTCTTT
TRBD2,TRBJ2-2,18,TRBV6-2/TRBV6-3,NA,CASSQRLAGVPNTGELFF,TGTGCCAGCAGCCAACGACTAGCGGGAGTCCCGAACACCGGGGAGCTGTTTTTT
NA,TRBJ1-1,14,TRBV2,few,CASSELGQNTEAFF,TGTGCCAGCAGTGAATTGGGACAGAACACTGAAGCTTTCTTT
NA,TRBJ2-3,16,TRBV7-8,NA,CASSSPTGRRTNTQYF,TGTGCCAGCAGCTCACCTACAGGGAGGCGGACAAATACGCAGTATTTT
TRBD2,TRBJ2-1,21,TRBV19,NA,CASSTPHFGSGRKTSYNEQFF,TGTGCCAGTAGTACCCCTCATTTTGGTAGCGGGAGGAAAACCTCCTACAATGAGCAGTTCTTC
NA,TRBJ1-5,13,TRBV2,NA,CASSEAVNQPQHF,TGTGCCAGCAGTGAAGCGGTGAATCAGCCCCAGCATTTT
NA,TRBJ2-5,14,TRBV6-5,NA,CASSYLLPPETQYF,TGTGCCAGCAGTTACCTCCTTCCCCCCGAGACCCAGTACTTC
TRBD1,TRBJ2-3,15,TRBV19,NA,CASSLGGQGAYTQYF,TGTGCCAGTAGTTTAGGGGGACAGGGGGCGTATACGCAGTATTTT
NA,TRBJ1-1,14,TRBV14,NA,CASSPNLGGVEAFF,TGTGCCAGCAGCCCCAACCTTGGGGGGGTAGAAGCTTTCTTT
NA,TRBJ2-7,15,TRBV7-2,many,CASSGGGGPIYEQYF,TGTGCCAGCAGCGGAGGAGGGGGGCCAATCTACGAGCAGTACTTC
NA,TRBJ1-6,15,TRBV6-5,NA,CASSYSQGPSSPLHF,TGTGCCAGCAGTTACTCTCAGGGTCCCTCGTCTCCCCTCCACTTT
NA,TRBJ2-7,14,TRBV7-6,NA,CASSWRSGVYEQYF,TGTGCCAGCAGCTGGAGGAGCGGAGTCTACGAGCAGTACTTC
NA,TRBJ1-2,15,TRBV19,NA,CASTEGRKINYGYTF,TGTGCCAGTACAGAAGGGCGAAAGATTAACTATGGCTACACCTTC
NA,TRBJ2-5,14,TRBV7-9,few,CAFEGSGPQETQYF,TGTGCCTTTGAGGGGTCCGGTCCCCAAGAGACCCAGTACTTC
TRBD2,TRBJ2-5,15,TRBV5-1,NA,CASSLVSGGEETQYF,TGCGCCAGCAGCTTGGTTAGCGGGGGGGAAGAGACCCAGTACTTC
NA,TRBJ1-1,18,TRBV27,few,CASSLSPLRWVKNTEAFF,TGTGCCAGCAGTTTATCCCCGCTGCGTTGGGTAAAAAACACTGAAGCTTTCTTT
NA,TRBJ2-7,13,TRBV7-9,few,CASSLGRSLEQYF,TGTGCCAGCAGCTTAGGGCGGTCCCTCGAGCAGTACTTC
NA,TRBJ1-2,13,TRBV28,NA,CASSSGVYYGYTF,TGTGCCAGCAGTTCCGGGGTTTACTATGGCTACACCTTC
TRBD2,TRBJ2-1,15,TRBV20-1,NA,CSARDGGRAYNEQFF,TGCAGTGCTAGAGATGGCGGGAGGGCCTACAATGAGCAGTTCTTC
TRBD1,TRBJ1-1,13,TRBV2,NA,CATPTGDVNEAFF,TGTGCCACGCCCACAGGGGACGTAAATGAAGCTTTCTTT
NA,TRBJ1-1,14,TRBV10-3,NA,CAISESEVRREAFF,TGTGCCATCAGTGAGTCCGAGGTCAGGAGGGAAGCTTTCTTT
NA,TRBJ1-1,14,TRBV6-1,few,CASSVEGGSTEAFF,TGTGCCAGCAGTGTAGAGGGGGGTAGCACTGAAGCTTTCTTT
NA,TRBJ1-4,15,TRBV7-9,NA,CASSLQGISNEKLFF,TGTGCCAGCAGCCTCCAGGGGATTTCTAATGAAAAACTGTTTTTT
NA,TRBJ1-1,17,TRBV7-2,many,CASSLAHRPSGGTEAFF,TGTGCCAGCAGCTTAGCCCATCGCCCTTCGGGGGGCACTGAAGCTTTCTTT
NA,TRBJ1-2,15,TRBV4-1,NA,CASSQGAGPNYGYTF,TGCGCCAGCAGCCAAGGAGCAGGGCCGAACTATGGCTACACCTTC
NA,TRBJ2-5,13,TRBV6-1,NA,CATGEGGGETQYF,TGTGCCACCGGCGAGGGGGGGGGAGAGACCCAGTACTTC
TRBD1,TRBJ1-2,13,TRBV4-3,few,CASSPTGEGGYTF,TGCGCCAGCAGCCCCACAGGGGAAGGTGGCTACACCTTC
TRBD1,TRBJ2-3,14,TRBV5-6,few,CASSKQGAGDTQYF,TGTGCCAGCAGCAAACAGGGGGCAGGAGATACGCAGTATTTT
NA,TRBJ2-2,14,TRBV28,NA,CAIQLRVNTGELFF,TGTGCCATCCAGCTGCGGGTGAACACCGGGGAGCTGTTTTTT
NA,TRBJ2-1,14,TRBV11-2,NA,CASRWAGRLNEQFF,TGTGCCAGCAGGTGGGCAGGGCGACTCAATGAGCAGTTCTTC
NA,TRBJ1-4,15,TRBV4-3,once,CASSQEPLRNEKLFF,TGCGCCAGCAGCCAAGAACCCCTTCGGAATGAAAAACTGTTTTTT
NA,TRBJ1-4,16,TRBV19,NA,CASSMSRTATNEKLFF,TGTGCCAGTAGTATGAGCAGGACAGCAACTAATGAAAAACTGTTTTTT
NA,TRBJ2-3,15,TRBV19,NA,CASTAPMRGQDTQYF,TGTGCCAGTACCGCTCCGATGCGGGGGCAGGATACGCAGTATTTT
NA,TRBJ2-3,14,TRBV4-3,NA,CASSQDLELGAQYF,TGCGCCAGCAGCCAAGATTTGGAACTAGGGGCGCAGTATTTT
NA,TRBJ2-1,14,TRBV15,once,CATSAASSYNEQFF,TGTGCCACCAGCGCAGCCAGCTCCTACAATGAGCAGTTCTTC
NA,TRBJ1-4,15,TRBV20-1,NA,CSAPKGGSYFEKLFF,TGCAGTGCTCCCAAAGGAGGGTCTTACTTTGAAAAACTGTTTTTT
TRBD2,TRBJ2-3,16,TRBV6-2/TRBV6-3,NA,CASSGWTSGGTDTQYF,TGTGCCAGCAGTGGATGGACTAGCGGGGGCACAGATACGCAGTATTTT
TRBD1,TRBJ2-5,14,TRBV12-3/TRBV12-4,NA,CASSLEDRGGTQYF,TGTGCCAGCAGTTTAGAGGACAGGGGCGGGACCCAGTACTTC
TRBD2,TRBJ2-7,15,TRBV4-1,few,CASSQEASGVYEQYF,TGCGCCAGCAGCCAAGAGGCTAGCGGGGTCTACGAGCAGTACTTC